This record covers a single TCR beta chain. Here immunoSEQ multiplex PCR was the method, and the copy in TCRdb shows in-frame clones only, minus some. The sample includes fewer than 15,000 clones, around three fifths seen only once; the top ten take 7%. These data are taken from a study of tumor-infiltrating lymphocytes in localized non-small cell lung cancer. J was trimmed by 6 bases and V by 4 bases; bases with no gene match: 5. This CDR3 comprises 15 residues. Germline V gene sequence: CDR1 SGHRS, CDR2 YFSETQ. Sequencing was carried out using lung tumor tissue. The sequence was collected from a human donor with non-small cell lung cancer. The rearrangement links TRBV5-1 to TRBJ2-1; 12 bases are shared with TRBD2. The CDR3 bases are TGCGCCAGCAGCGAACTAGCGGGAGGAGGCAATGAGCAGTTCTTC. Translating it yields CASSELAGGGNEQFF.